These 15 T cell receptor beta chains originate from one sample sequenced in a study. TCRdb redid the calling of the RT-PCR reads with MiXCR, one entry per CDR3 protein. The profile shows 550,000 to 750,000 distinct CDR3 sequences, 14% of them singletons. The sample taken for sequencing was memory CD4+ T cells from blood. All receptors derive from a female donor in good health, serving as a healthy control.

This clonotype appeared a few times. The chain has TRBV10-3 and TRBJ2-3; 11 bases match TRBD2. This CDR3 has 16 residues. The germline CDR1 and CDR2 sequences are ENHRY and SYGVKD. Trimming took 6 bases from V and 4 from J; bases not matched to a gene: 9. The CDR3 loop is CAIRPGLAGGPDTQYF. The CDR3 DNA sequence: TGTGCCATCAGACCGGGCTTAGCGGGAGGGCCAGATACGCAGTATTTT.

This clonotype was detected ten times or more. This chain joins TRBV15 and TRBJ2-3, with 10 bases matching TRBD2. Unmatched junction bases numbered 6, after V lost 0 bases and J lost 6 bases. Germline V CDR1 and CDR2: LNHNV, YYDKDF (reference sequence). This CDR3 contains 16 residues. The CDR3 sequence: CATSRDLAGAADTQYF. Here the CDR3 DNA reads TGTGCCACCAGCAGAGACCTAGCGGGAGCCGCGGATACGCAGTATTTT.

This clonotype was detected only a few times. This rearrangement joins TRBV10-3 to TRBJ2-3, with a weak D call TRBD1 (5 bases). Trimming shortened V by 6 bases and J by 2 bases, and 9 bases separated the two germline ends. Germline CDR1 reads ENHRY; CDR2 reads SYGVKD. The CDR3 is made up of 13 amino acids. The CDR3 nucleotides are TGTGCCATCAGGGGGCAGGTCACAGATACGCAGTATTTT. Amino acid sequence: CAIRGQVTDTQYF.

The chain employs TRBV6-6 and TRBJ2-1; 15 bases map to TRBD2. Trimming took 7 bases from V and 7 from J; bases not matched to a gene: 2. In germline, CDR1 is MNHNY, CDR2 SVGAGI (reference sequence). The CDR3 consists of 14 residues. The CDR3 region is CASIGTSGGNEQFF. The DNA for the CDR3 is TGTGCCAGCATCGGGACTAGCGGGGGGAATGAGCAGTTCTTC.

Only a few counts were recorded for this clonotype. V is TRBV15 and J is TRBJ2-2; D remains unclear. The length of the CDR3 is 14 residues. Germline V gives CDR1 LNHNV, CDR2 YYDKDF (reference sequence). V lost 5 bases to trimming and J lost 8 bases, with 15 bases between them. The CDR3: CATSVNARSGELFF. For the CDR3, the DNA is TGTGCCACCAGCGTCAATGCCCGGTCGGGGGAGCTGTTTTTT.

This clonotype was counted ten times or more. The chain links TRBV29-1 to TRBJ2-2; D is ambiguous. The CDR3 is made up of 16 amino acids. Germline V gene lookup returns CDR1 SQVTM and CDR2 ANQGSEA. V lost 0 bases, J lost 0 bases, and 11 bases lay in between. CDR3 nucleotides: TGCAGCGTTGAAGATAAGTGCAGACCGAACACCGGGGAGCTGTTTTTT. Amino acid sequence: CSVEDKCRPNTGELFF.

This clonotype was seen only a few times. The rearrangement joins TRBV7-2 to TRBJ1-5; maybe TRBD1 (5 bases). Germline CDR1 is SGHTA and CDR2 is FQGNSA. With 2 bases removed from V and 6 bases from J, the gap between germline ends came to 11 bases. The length of the CDR3 is 14 residues. CDR3 bases: TGTGCCAGCAGCTTAATCGGGGCCGTTCAGCCCCAGCATTTT. Residues: CASSLIGAVQPQHF.

About this clonotype itself: A read error is likely, as this CDR3 ends without the conserved phenylalanine or tryptophan. The CDR3 spells CASSLGMGGGRTYEQYL. The CDR3, as DNA: TGTGCCAGCAGCTTAGGGATGGGTGGGGGGCGAACCTACGAGCAGTACCTC. This sequence joins TRBV7-2 and TRBJ2-7; D possibly uses TRBD1 or TRBD2 (6 bases each). Germline loops: CDR1 SGHTA, CDR2 FQGNSA. The V end lost 1 base, the J end lost 2 bases, and 18 bases lay between the germline ends. The CDR3 loop spans 17 amino acids.

The genes are TRBV12-3 or TRBV12-4 and TRBJ1-6; no clear D gene. V was shortened by 5 bases and J by 12 bases, with 17 bases between the two germline ends. The CDR3 is 14 amino acids. For the CDR3, the DNA is TGTGCCAGCAGTCTGTTGGGTCGTGGGGTACCCCTCCACTTT. Protein: CASSLLGRGVPLHF.

This clonotype was observed once. The chain combines TRBV20-1 with TRBJ2-7, with D unclear. The CDR3 covers 10 residues. The V gene lost 5 bases and the J gene lost 4 bases, with 6 bases spanning the gap. Germline CDR1 reads DFQATT; CDR2 reads SNEGSKA (reference sequence). This CDR3 reads CSAFAYEQYF. DNA for the CDR3: TGCAGTGCTTTTGCGTACGAGCAGTACTTC.

The V gene is TRBV20-1, the J gene TRBJ2-1; 12 bases line up with TRBD2. Germline CDR1 and CDR2: DFQATT and SNEGSKA (reference sequence). This CDR3 is 15 amino acids long. The ends lost 6 bases at V and 6 bases at J; junction bases unmatched: 9. The CDR3 reads CSASPLAGGFNEQFF. The CDR3 nucleotides are TGCAGTGCCAGCCCCCTAGCGGGAGGGTTCAATGAGCAGTTCTTC.

The chain carries TRBV5-1 and TRBJ1-1; D ambiguous. Per the germline V gene, CDR1 is SGHRS and CDR2 is YFSETQ. Trimming pared 2 bases from V and 4 bases from J, leaving 9 bases between. The CDR3 extends over 13 amino acids. The CDR3 DNA is TGCGCCAGCAGCTTCAAGGGAGGCACTGAAGCTTTCTTT. This encodes CASSFKGGTEAFF.

This clonotype was seen only a few times. The rearrangement joins TRBV5-6 to TRBJ2-7, with a tentative D call TRBD1 (6 bases). The germline V gene has CDR1 SGHDT and CDR2 YYEEEE. The CDR3 contains 14 residues. V was pared by 0 bases and J by 5 bases, with 12 bases between. CDR3: CASSLGRGFDEQYF. Here the CDR3 DNA reads TGTGCCAGCAGCTTGGGCAGGGGATTCGACGAGCAGTACTTC.

V usage is TRBV5-1 and J usage is TRBJ2-7; D possibly corresponds to TRBD1 (5 bases). The V and J ends lost 0 bases and 0 bases respectively, with 10 bases between them. Germline CDR1 and CDR2: SGHRS and YFSETQ. The CDR3 runs 15 residues. For the CDR3, the DNA is TGCGCCAGCAGCTTGGGTGGGGCGGACTCCTACGAGCAGTACTTC. It specifies CASSLGGADSYEQYF.

This clonotype was counted between two and nine times. The V call is TRBV20-1, the J call TRBJ2-1; 11 positions match TRBD2. The CDR3 sequence is 15 residues long. V was clipped by 5 bases and J by 6 bases; unmatched bases: 9. Germline lookup yields CDR1 DFQATT and CDR2 SNEGSKA (reference sequence). As DNA, the CDR3 is TGCAGTGCTCCCGGCAGGCTAGCGGGAGGCAATGAGCAGTTCTTC. This codes for CSAPGRLAGGNEQFF.